This T cell receptor beta chain appears in the sequencing data of a study of glioma-infiltrating T cells. The iRepertoire nested amplicon-rescue multiplex PCR amplified TCR alpha and beta CDR3s from RNA. For one-step reverse transcription and amplification, roughly 95-450 ng of tissue mRNA or PBMC total RNA was used. TCRdb independently ran MiXCR on the multiplex PCR reads; one entry per CDR3 protein. The sample includes 160,000 or so distinct CDR3 sequences, more than 35% of them seen just once. Findings of the study overall: Tissue and blood shared very few CDR3 sequences. Above-expected tissue-blood divergence occurred in all gliomas, most in low-grade ones.

CDR3 length: 13 amino acids. The V gene lost 9 bases and the J gene lost 0 bases, with 12 bases spanning the gap. Germline loops: CDR1 MNHNS, CDR2 SASEGT. The table lists this clonotype with many counts. As yet, its antigen is unknown. The V call is TRBV6-1, the J call TRBJ2-7, with D perhaps matching TRBD1 (5 bases). This TCR derives from a human donor with low-grade glioma or glioblastoma, undergoing nonglioma brain surgery, or in good health (not recorded which). Material for sequencing was glioma tissue, nonneoplastic brain tissue, or PBMCs (not recorded which). CDR3 DNA: TGTGCCAGTGGGGCACAGAACTCCTACGAGCAGTACTTC. Its translation: CASGAQNSYEQYF.